This T cell receptor beta chain was identified in a study of T cells in severe cutaneous drug reactions. Bulk and single-cell libraries used iRepertoire multiplex PCR with TCR subtype-specific primers. With the multiplex PCR reads reprocessed, TCRdb shows one record per CDR3 protein and no DNA. The table lists approximately 5,800 distinct CDR3 sequences. Sequenced patients had Stevens-Johnson syndrome or toxic epidermal necrolysis caused by carbamazepine. The TCR originated in a human donor with a severe cutaneous adverse drug reaction. The material sequenced was PBMCs.

The CDR3 reads CASSQEAGSGANVLTF. This chain uses TRBV4-3 with TRBJ2-6; TCRdb designates TRBD2, a call that cannot be tested without DNA. The CDR3 runs to 16 residues. Germline V gene data show CDR1 as LGHNA and CDR2 as YSLEER.